This entry lists 27 T cell receptor beta chains sequenced from one sample in a study of blood T cell repertoires in COVID-19 (dated by TCRdb to about 2020). Libraries were prepared through the immunoSEQ multiplex PCR assay. The table comes from immuneACCESS by way of TCRdb, which keeps in-frame sequences with V and J called. Part of the clones is missing from these tables; in studies checked, under half for an unresolved V gene and the rest for unknown reasons. In all, the sample holds 59,000 or so clones, and around 81% of those were seen once. 28% of the sample lies in the top ten. The sample consisted of peripheral blood. These receptors all stem from an elderly woman with active or convalescent COVID-19.

The J gene is TRBJ2-5, the V gene TRBV18; D unresolved. The CDR3 covers 16 residues. Germline CDR1 and CDR2: KGHSH and LQKENI. Trimming cost V 3 bases and J 2 bases, with 16 bases left between them. The CDR3 spells CASSPSQLRTQETQYF. The CDR3 DNA reads TGTGCCAGCTCACCCTCCCAATTGAGAACGCAAGAGACCCAGTACTTC.

In nucleotides, the CDR3 is TGTGCCAGCAGCTTAGGTCCCGGGGCAGATACGCAGTATTTT. Its translation is CASSLGPGADTQYF. The rearrangement joins TRBV7-3 to TRBJ2-3; tentatively, D is TRBD2 (5 bases). Trimming took off 2 bases at V and 4 bases at J, with 10 bases between the two ends. CDR1 is SGHTA, CDR2 FQGTGA, per germline. The CDR3 has 14 residues.

This chain connects TRBV7-2 to TRBJ1-1; 8 bases match TRBD1. Germline CDR1 SGHTA, CDR2 FQGNSA. V shed 5 bases and J 3 bases; nucleotides not matched to a gene: 11. CDR3 length: 16 amino acids. CDR3: CASSVARGRGDTEAFF. DNA of the CDR3: TGTGCCAGCAGCGTGGCCAGGGGGCGCGGGGACACTGAAGCTTTCTTT.

V and J are TRBV10-2 and TRBJ1-2, with 7 bases that match TRBD1. The CDR3 has 14 residues. Germline values: CDR1 WSHSY, CDR2 SAAADI. V lost 6 bases to trimming and J lost 5 bases; unmatched junction nucleotides: 9. The CDR3 protein is CASRAQGRGYGYTF. The CDR3 DNA reads TGCGCCAGCAGGGCACAGGGGCGCGGGTATGGCTACACCTTC.

The J gene is TRBJ2-3, the V gene TRBV20-1; 8 nucleotides line up with TRBD1. V was pared by 3 bases and J by 0 bases, with 8 bases of the junction left unmatched. This CDR3 has 16 amino acids. Germline CDR1 is DFQATT and CDR2 is SNEGSKA (reference sequence). The CDR3 DNA reads TGCAGTGCTAGTAGCCGGGACAGGTATAGCACAGATACGCAGTATTTT. It is translated as CSASSRDRYSTDTQYF.

This rearrangement joins TRBV7-9 to TRBJ2-1; possible D gene TRBD2, 6 bases. CDR3 size: 16 residues. Trimming pared 5 bases from V and 0 bases from J, leaving 14 bases between. Looked up from germline, CDR1 is SEHNR and CDR2 is FQNEAQ (reference sequence). CDR3 sequence (DNA): TGTGCCAGCAGCCCTATCGGGGGACTCTCCTACAATGAGCAGTTCTTC. This encodes CASSPIGGLSYNEQFF.

CDR3 protein: CASSPDRGNTGELFF. For the CDR3, the DNA is TGTGCCAGCAGCCCCGACAGGGGGAACACCGGGGAGCTGTTTTTT. This sequence joins TRBV11-2 and TRBJ2-2, with 8 nucleotides matching TRBD1. Germline V gene lookup returns CDR1 SGHAT and CDR2 FQNNGV. This CDR3 has 15 residues. Unmatched junction bases numbered 3, after V lost 5 bases and J lost 1 base.

The chain recombines TRBV18 with TRBJ2-5; the match to TRBD1 covers 9 bases. The germline V gene encodes CDR1 KGHSH and CDR2 LQKENI. This CDR3 is built from 17 residues. After removal of 0 bases from V and 5 bases from J, the junction contained 10 bases not matched to a gene. The CDR3 bases are TGTGCCAGCTCACCACCTCAAGGACAGGGGAACGGGGAGACCCAGTACTTC. Translation: CASSPPQGQGNGETQYF.

The rearrangement links TRBV2 to TRBJ1-1; tentative D call: TRBD1 (6 bases). CDR3 length: 12 residues. Germline V gene lookup returns CDR1 SNHLY and CDR2 FYNNEI. V lost 7 bases and J lost 2, with 8 bases in between. The CDR3 region is CASMDRNTEAFF. The CDR3 nucleotides read TGTGCCAGCATGGACAGAAACACTGAAGCTTTCTTT.

A note on this clone: Its ends do not fully match the called genes, so a read error is possible. V usage is TRBV7-8 and J usage is TRBJ2-7, with TRBD1 matching over 9 bases. The germline gives CDR1 SGHVS, CDR2 FQNEAQ. There are 12 residues in the CDR3. DNA for the CDR3: TGTGCCAGCAGCAACTCCTCCGGGACAGGGAACTTC. Translated: CASSNSSGTGNF.

This chain uses TRBV2 with TRBJ2-5; 8 positions agree with TRBD1. The CDR3 has 13 residues. CDR1 is SNHLY and CDR2 is FYNNEI in the germline V gene. Losses at the gene ends were 4 bases for V and 5 bases for J; bases not matched to a gene: 3. CDR3 protein: CASSGQGAETQYF. The CDR3 region has the DNA TGTGCCAGCAGTGGTCAGGGGGCCGAGACCCAGTACTTC.

The chain joins TRBV7-9 to TRBJ1-2; no definite D call. Between the trimmed V and J ends, which lost 1 base and 1 base, there was a span of 10 bases. The CDR3 covers 15 residues. The germline gives CDR1 SEHNR, CDR2 FQNEAQ (reference sequence). The CDR3, as DNA: TGTGCCAGCAGCTTAGGATCGACAAGTAACTATGGCTACACCTTC. It codes for CASSLGSTSNYGYTF. Combining the CDR3 with reference TRBV7-9 and TRBJ1-2 gives the whole variable domain DTGVSQNPRHKITKRGQNVTFRCDPISEHNRLYWYRQTLGQGPEFLTYFQNEAQLEKSRLLSDRFSAERPKGSFSTLEIQRTEQGDSAMYLCASSLGSTSNYGYTFGSGTRLTVV.

V is TRBV7-3 and J is TRBJ2-5, with a tentative D call TRBD1 (6 bases). Looked up from germline, CDR1 is SGHTA and CDR2 is FQGTGA. Trimming pared 5 bases from V and 4 bases from J, leaving 14 bases between. This CDR3 region has 14 residues. The CDR3 DNA reads TGTGCCAGCAGCCCCCAGGGGTCTGGAGAGACCCAGTACTTC. Amino acids: CASSPQGSGETQYF.

This chain links TRBV6-2 or TRBV6-3 with TRBJ2-3; 7 bases map to TRBD1. The germline V gene has CDR1 MNHEY and CDR2 SVGEGT. The ends lost 2 bases at V and 14 bases at J; junction bases unmatched: 7. The CDR3 is made up of 12 amino acids. The chain's CDR3 is CASSYTGAYPYF. DNA for the CDR3: TGTGCCAGCAGTTACACAGGGGCCTACCCGTATTTT.

This clone was observed a few times. This chain uses TRBV3-1 (or the pseudogene TRBV3-2) with TRBJ1-1; no definite D call. The CDR3 totals 13 residues. Germline V gives CDR1 LGHDT, CDR2 YNNKEL (reference sequence). V was trimmed by 5 bases and J by 1 base, leaving 8 bases between them. CDR3 in amino acids: CASSNRQNTEAFF. The CDR3 region has the DNA TGTGCCAGCAGCAACAGACAGAACACTGAAGCTTTCTTT.

J is TRBJ1-1 and V is TRBV2, with D tentatively TRBD1 (5 bases). Trimming pared 6 bases from V and 2 bases from J, leaving 10 bases between. The V gene's germline CDR1 is SNHLY and CDR2 FYNNEI. CDR3 length: 13 residues. The CDR3 sequence is CASRQEPNTEAFF. In DNA, the CDR3 is TGTGCCAGCAGACAGGAACCTAACACTGAAGCTTTCTTT.

V gene TRBV7-9 combines with J gene TRBJ1-3; TRBD1 agrees at 7 bases. Looked up from germline, CDR1 is SEHNR and CDR2 is FQNEAQ (reference sequence). Losses at the gene ends were 6 bases for V and 0 bases for J; bases not matched to a gene: 8. This CDR3 is built from 16 residues. The CDR3 sequence: CASRKTGSGSGNTIYF. CDR3 nucleotides: TGTGCCAGCAGGAAGACAGGGTCGGGCTCTGGAAACACCATATATTTT.

The V call is TRBV7-9, the J call TRBJ2-7, with D perhaps matching TRBD2 (6 bases). Trimming took off 5 bases at V and 2 bases at J, with 13 bases between the two ends. The germline CDR1 and CDR2 sequences are SEHNR and FQNEAQ (reference sequence). The CDR3 extends over 14 amino acids. CDR3 loop: CASSPFGGPYEQYF. The CDR3, as DNA: TGTGCCAGCAGCCCGTTCGGGGGACCCTACGAGCAGTACTTC.

The V call is TRBV7-2, the J call TRBJ1-5; no reliable D call. The germline CDR1 and CDR2 sequences are SGHTA and FQGNSA. CDR3 size: 13 residues. V was cut by 4 bases and J by 4 bases, with 8 bases left in between. The CDR3 here is CASSSQANQPQHF. The DNA for the CDR3 is TGTGCCAGCAGCTCCCAGGCGAATCAGCCCCAGCATTTT.

V and J are TRBV16 and TRBJ2-2; 8 nucleotides match TRBD2. J was trimmed by 3 bases and V by 6 bases; bases with no gene match: 3. Per the germline V gene, CDR1 is KGHSY and CDR2 is FQNENV. This CDR3 has 14 residues. The CDR3 DNA is TGTGCCAGCAGAACTAGCGGCTACACCGGGGAGCTGTTTTTT. Translated, it gives CASRTSGYTGELFF.

V gene TRBV7-8 combines with J gene TRBJ2-7, with 8 nucleotides matching TRBD1. V shed 5 bases, J shed 4 bases, and the junction held 10 bases outside the gene matches. Germline V CDR1 and CDR2: SGHVS, FQNEAQ. This CDR3 contains 15 residues. The DNA for the CDR3 is TGTGCCAGCAGCCCGTGGGACAGGTCTTCTTACGAGCAGTACTTC. Translated, it gives CASSPWDRSSYEQYF.

This chain uses TRBV18 with TRBJ2-3, with 10 nucleotides matching TRBD2. The ends lost 3 bases at V and 0 bases at J; junction bases unmatched: 6. Germline-derived CDR1 and CDR2 are KGHSH and LQKENI. CDR3 length: 17 residues. This CDR3 reads CASSPNQAGGSTDTQYF. The CDR3 coding sequence is TGTGCCAGCTCACCGAACCAAGCGGGGGGGAGCACAGATACGCAGTATTTT.

This chain uses TRBV27 with TRBJ2-5, with a tentative D call TRBD2 (5 bases). The germline V and J ends were trimmed by 1 base and 5 bases, with 17 bases remaining between them. CDR1 and CDR2 from the germline V gene are MNHEY and SMNVEV (reference sequence). The CDR3 sequence is 16 residues long. CDR3 loop: CASSLCKVAGGETQYF. CDR3 bases: TGTGCCAGCAGTTTATGCAAGGTCGCTGGCGGGGAGACCCAGTACTTC.

This chain links TRBV15 with TRBJ1-5; maybe TRBD1 (5 bases). Germline V gene sequence: CDR1 LNHNV, CDR2 YYDKDF (reference sequence). The CDR3 covers 15 residues. V lost 8 bases to trimming and J lost 0 bases, with 14 bases between them. This CDR3 reads CATAWGGLSNQPQHF. DNA of the CDR3: TGTGCCACCGCGTGGGGGGGACTTAGCAATCAGCCCCAGCATTTT.

This clone was seen only a few times. The rearrangement links TRBV11-2 to TRBJ1-2, with TRBD1 identical over 11 bases. Germline CDR1 is SGHAT and CDR2 is FQNNGV. After removal of 0 bases from V and 0 bases from J, the junction contained 9 bases not matched to a gene. The CDR3 runs to 19 residues. The CDR3 protein is CASSLDWDRGASSNYGYTF. The DNA of the CDR3 is TGTGCCAGCAGCTTAGATTGGGACAGGGGGGCCTCCTCTAACTATGGCTACACCTTC.

This chain uses TRBV12-5 with TRBJ2-7, with TRBD2 matching 10 bases. The V and J ends lost 1 base and 0 bases, in that order; junction bases with no gene match: 6. Germline V gene lookup returns CDR1 LGHNT and CDR2 FRNRAP. This CDR3 has 17 amino acids. The CDR3 loop is CASGLESPSGGSYEQYF. CDR3 nucleotide sequence: TGTGCTAGTGGTTTGGAAAGTCCTAGCGGGGGCTCCTACGAGCAGTACTTC.

The chain joins TRBV6-2 or TRBV6-3 to TRBJ2-4; TRBD1 matches at 7 bases. This CDR3 contains 17 residues. CDR1 is MNHEY and CDR2 is SVGEGT in the germline V gene. The trim removed 5 bases at V and 0 bases at J, leaving 10 bases unmatched. The CDR3 DNA reads TGTGCCAGCAGTAGCCCGGGACAGCTCCTAGCCAAAAACATTCAGTACTTC. It encodes CASSSPGQLLAKNIQYF.